Shown below are 10 T cell receptor beta chains from a single sample sequenced in a study of shared clonotypes between healthy human individuals. The repertoire was sequenced with immunoSEQ multiplex PCR; TCRdb's copy has only in-frame clones and lacks some. Of 2 million to 3 million clones listed, over 85% are singletons. Material: naive CD4+ T cells from PBMCs. The subset is: CD45RA+ positively selected. Receptors were obtained from a man in his late teens or twenties in good health. Some clones in this sample may be carry-over from other donors' samples.

The chain employs TRBV5-1 and TRBJ2-2; perhaps TRBD1 as D (6 bases). The CDR3 totals 14 residues. Germline values: CDR1 SGHRS, CDR2 YFSETQ. The V end lost 4 bases, the J end lost 4 bases, and 11 bases lay between the germline ends. The CDR3 sequence: CASSPDRRTGELFF. The CDR3 DNA reads as TGCGCCAGCAGCCCTGACAGGCGCACCGGGGAGCTGTTTTTT.

J is TRBJ2-3 and V is TRBV20-1, with unresolved D. Trimming shortened V by 5 bases and J by 2 bases, and 5 bases separated the two germline ends. Germline lookup yields CDR1 DFQATT and CDR2 SNEGSKA (reference sequence). This CDR3 spans 11 amino acids. The CDR3 DNA is TGCAGTGCTCCCATCACAGATACGCAGTATTTT. It translates to CSAPITDTQYF.

CDR3 DNA: TGTGCCTGGAGTGTAGGGCTAGCGGGTAGTGAGCAGTTCTTC. Translated: CAWSVGLAGSEQFF. V is TRBV30 and J is TRBJ2-1, with 8 positions matching TRBD2. There are 14 residues in the CDR3. CDR1 and CDR2 from the germline V gene are GTSNPN and SVGIG (reference sequence). After removal of 0 bases from V and 9 bases from J, the junction contained 7 bases not matched to a gene.

This chain links TRBV11-2 with TRBJ2-5; 9 bases are a match to TRBD1. Germline CDR1 is SGHAT and CDR2 is FQNNGV. This CDR3 contains 15 residues. J lost 4 bases, V lost 3 bases, and 6 bases had no gene match. CDR3 sequence: CASSFPTGGGETQYF. CDR3 sequence (DNA): TGTGCCAGCAGCTTCCCGACAGGGGGGGGAGAGACCCAGTACTTC.

The chain combines TRBV2 with TRBJ2-5; the D gene is possibly TRBD2 (5 bases). V gave up 6 bases and J gave up 3 bases, with 14 bases separating them. CDR3 length: 14 amino acids. Per the germline V gene, CDR1 is SNHLY and CDR2 is FYNNEI. CDR3 region: CASREAPQKETQYF. CDR3 nucleotide sequence: TGTGCCAGCAGGGAGGCCCCACAGAAAGAGACCCAGTACTTC.

The chain is built from TRBV5-1 and TRBJ1-5; no firm D call. V was pared by 1 base and J by 0 bases, with 8 bases between. CDR1 and CDR2 from the germline V gene are SGHRS and YFSETQ. CDR3 length: 15 residues. The DNA for the CDR3 is TGCGCCAGCAGCTTGTTAGGGCTTAGCAATCAGCCCCAGCATTTT. This translates into CASSLLGLSNQPQHF.

The CDR3 here is CASSQRTGEIYEQYF. DNA of the CDR3: TGCGCCAGCAGCCAGAGGACAGGCGAGATCTACGAGCAGTACTTC. The V call is TRBV5-1, the J call TRBJ2-7, with 7 bases aligning to TRBD1. CDR1 SGHRS and CDR2 YFSETQ come from the germline V gene. CDR3 length: 15 residues. Trimming cost V 4 bases and J 3 bases; bases outside gene matches: 10.

In its sample, this clone was seen once. The CDR3 here is CASSLGGGVTQYF. For the CDR3, the DNA is TGCGCCAGCAGCCTCGGAGGGGGGGTGACCCAGTACTTC. The chain recombines TRBV5-1 with TRBJ2-5; TRBD2 is a possible D gene (7 bases). CDR1 is SGHRS and CDR2 is YFSETQ in the germline V gene. Trimming removed 4 bases from V and 7 bases from J, with 14 bases in between. This CDR3 comprises 13 residues. The whole variable domain, remainder taken from reference TRBV5-1 and TRBJ2-5, is KAGVTQTPRYLIKTRGQQVTLSCSPISGHRSVSWYQQTPGQGLQFLFEYFSETQRNKGNFPGRFSGRQFSNSRSEMNVSTLELGDSALYLCASSLGGGVTQYFGPGTRLLVL.

The gene calls are TRBV27 and TRBJ1-2; D ambiguous. Trimming took off 5 bases at V and 4 bases at J, with 14 bases between the two ends. CDR1 MNHEY and CDR2 SMNVEV come from the germline V gene (reference sequence). The CDR3 is 14 residues long. In DNA, the CDR3 is TGTGCCAGCAGTGCCGGTGGTCGCGGCTATGGCTACACCTTC. As protein: CASSAGGRGYGYTF.

This chain uses TRBV4-1 with TRBJ1-1, with 7 positions matching TRBD1. Germline CDR1 reads MGHRA; CDR2 reads YSYEKL. V trimming: 3 bases; J trimming: 0 bases; junction bases outside the gene matches: 7. The CDR3 extends over 16 amino acids. The CDR3 loop reads CASSQYIQGMNTEAFF. Written as DNA, the CDR3 is TGCGCCAGCAGCCAGTACATACAGGGGATGAACACTGAAGCTTTCTTT.